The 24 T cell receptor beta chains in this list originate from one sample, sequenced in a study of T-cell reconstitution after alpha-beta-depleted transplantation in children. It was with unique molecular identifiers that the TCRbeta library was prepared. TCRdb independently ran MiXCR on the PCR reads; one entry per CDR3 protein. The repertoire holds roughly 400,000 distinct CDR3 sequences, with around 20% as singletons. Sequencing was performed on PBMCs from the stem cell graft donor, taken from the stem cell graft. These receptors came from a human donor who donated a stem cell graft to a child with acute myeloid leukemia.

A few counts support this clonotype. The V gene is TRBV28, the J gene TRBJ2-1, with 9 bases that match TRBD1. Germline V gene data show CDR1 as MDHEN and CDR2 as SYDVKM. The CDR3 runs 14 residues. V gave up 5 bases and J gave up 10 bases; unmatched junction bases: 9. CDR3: CASSAYGQGIEQFF. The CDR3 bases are TGTGCCAGCAGTGCCTACGGACAGGGGATCGAGCAGTTCTTC.

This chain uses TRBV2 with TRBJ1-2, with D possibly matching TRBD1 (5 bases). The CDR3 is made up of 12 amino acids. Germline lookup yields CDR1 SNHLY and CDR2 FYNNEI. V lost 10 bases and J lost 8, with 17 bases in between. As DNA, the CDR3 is TGTGCCACCCCACGGGGCAACGGGGGCTACACCTTC. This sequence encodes CATPRGNGGYTF.

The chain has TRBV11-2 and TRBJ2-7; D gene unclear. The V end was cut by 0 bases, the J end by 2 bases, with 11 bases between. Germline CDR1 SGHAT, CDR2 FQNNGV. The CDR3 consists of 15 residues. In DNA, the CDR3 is TGTGCCAGCAGCTTAGAGCTGACCTCCGCCTACGAGCAGTACTTC. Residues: CASSLELTSAYEQYF.

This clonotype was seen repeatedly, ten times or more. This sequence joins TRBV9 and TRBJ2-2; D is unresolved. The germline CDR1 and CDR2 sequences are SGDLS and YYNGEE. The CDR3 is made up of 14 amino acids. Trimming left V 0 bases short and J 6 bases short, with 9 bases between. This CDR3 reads CASSVEEWSGELFF. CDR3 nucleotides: TGTGCCAGCAGCGTAGAGGAGTGGTCCGGGGAGCTGTTTTTT.

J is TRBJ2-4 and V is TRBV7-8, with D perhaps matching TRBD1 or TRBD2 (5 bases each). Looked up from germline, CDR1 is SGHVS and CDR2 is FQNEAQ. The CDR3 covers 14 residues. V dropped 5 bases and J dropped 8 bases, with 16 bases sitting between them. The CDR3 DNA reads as TGTGCCAGCAGCACCGGGACGGTAGGGGACATTCAGTACTTC. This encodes CASSTGTVGDIQYF.

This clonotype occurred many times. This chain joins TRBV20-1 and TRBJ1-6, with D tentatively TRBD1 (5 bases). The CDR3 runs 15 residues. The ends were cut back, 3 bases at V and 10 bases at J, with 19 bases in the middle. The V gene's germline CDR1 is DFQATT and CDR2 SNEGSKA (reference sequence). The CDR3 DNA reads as TGCAGTGCTAGGAAAGTAGGGCAGGGAGGATCACCCCTCCACTTT. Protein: CSARKVGQGGSPLHF.

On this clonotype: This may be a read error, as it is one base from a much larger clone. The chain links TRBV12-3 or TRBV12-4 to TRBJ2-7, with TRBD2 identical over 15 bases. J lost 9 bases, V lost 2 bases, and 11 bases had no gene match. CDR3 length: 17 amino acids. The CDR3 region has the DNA TGTGCCAGCAGTTTAACCGACGGACTAGCGGGAGGGCGGGGGCAGTACTTC. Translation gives CASSLTDGLAGGRGQYF.

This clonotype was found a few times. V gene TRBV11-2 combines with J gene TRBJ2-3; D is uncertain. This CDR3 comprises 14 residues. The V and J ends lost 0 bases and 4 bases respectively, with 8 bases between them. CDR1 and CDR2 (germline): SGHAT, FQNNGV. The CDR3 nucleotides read TGTGCCAGCAGCTTAGAGGGCATCGCAGATACGCAGTATTTT. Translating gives CASSLEGIADTQYF.

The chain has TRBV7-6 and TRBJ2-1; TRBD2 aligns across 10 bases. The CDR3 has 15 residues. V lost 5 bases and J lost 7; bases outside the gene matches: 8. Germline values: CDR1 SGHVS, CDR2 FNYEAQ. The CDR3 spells CASSPTSGEGNEQFF. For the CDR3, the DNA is TGTGCCAGCAGCCCCACTAGCGGGGAGGGGAATGAGCAGTTCTTC.

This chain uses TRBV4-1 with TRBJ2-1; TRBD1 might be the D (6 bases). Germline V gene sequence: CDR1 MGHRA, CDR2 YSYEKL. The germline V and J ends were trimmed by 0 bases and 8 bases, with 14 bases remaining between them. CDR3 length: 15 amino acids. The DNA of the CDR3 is TGCGCCAGCAGCCAAGAACGGACAGAATGGTATGAGCAGTTCTTC. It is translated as CASSQERTEWYEQFF.

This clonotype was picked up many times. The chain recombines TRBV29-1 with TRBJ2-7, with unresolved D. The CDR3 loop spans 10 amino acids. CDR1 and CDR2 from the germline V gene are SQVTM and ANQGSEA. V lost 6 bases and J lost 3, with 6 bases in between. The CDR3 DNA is TGCAGCGTCGCAGACTACGAGCAGTACTTC. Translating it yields CSVADYEQYF.

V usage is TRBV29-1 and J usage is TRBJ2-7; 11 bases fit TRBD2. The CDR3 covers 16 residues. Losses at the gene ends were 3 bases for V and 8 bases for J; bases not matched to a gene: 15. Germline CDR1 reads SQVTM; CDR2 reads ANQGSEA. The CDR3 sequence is CSVEFGSGRAGGQQYF. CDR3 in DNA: TGCAGCGTTGAGTTCGGTAGCGGGAGGGCGGGGGGTCAGCAGTACTTC.

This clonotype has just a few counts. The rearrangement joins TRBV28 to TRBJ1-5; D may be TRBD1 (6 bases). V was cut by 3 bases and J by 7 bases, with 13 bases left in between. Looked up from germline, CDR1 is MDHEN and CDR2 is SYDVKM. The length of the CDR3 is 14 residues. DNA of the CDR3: TGTGCCAGCAGTTTCCCGGGTGGGGGCCAGCCCCAGCATTTT. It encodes CASSFPGGGQPQHF.

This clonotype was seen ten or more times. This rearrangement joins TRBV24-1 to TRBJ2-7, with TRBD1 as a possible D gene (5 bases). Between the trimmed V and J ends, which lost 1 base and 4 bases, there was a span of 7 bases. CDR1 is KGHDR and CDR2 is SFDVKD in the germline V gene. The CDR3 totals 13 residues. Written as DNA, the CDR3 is TGTGCCACCAGTGATTTTGGGGCGTACGAGCAGTACTTC. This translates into CATSDFGAYEQYF.

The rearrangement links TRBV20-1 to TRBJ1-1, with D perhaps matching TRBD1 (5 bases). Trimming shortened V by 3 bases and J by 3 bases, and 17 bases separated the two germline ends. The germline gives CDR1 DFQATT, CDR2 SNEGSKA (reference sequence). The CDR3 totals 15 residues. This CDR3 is CSASPWGGGDTEAFF. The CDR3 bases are TGCAGTGCTAGCCCCTGGGGGGGAGGGGACACTGAAGCTTTCTTT.

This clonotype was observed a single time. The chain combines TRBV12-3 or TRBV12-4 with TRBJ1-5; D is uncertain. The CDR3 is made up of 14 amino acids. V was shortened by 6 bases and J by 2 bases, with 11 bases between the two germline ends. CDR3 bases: TGTGCCAGCAGCCGATGGACGGGCAATCAGCCCCAGCATTTT. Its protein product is CASSRWTGNQPQHF.

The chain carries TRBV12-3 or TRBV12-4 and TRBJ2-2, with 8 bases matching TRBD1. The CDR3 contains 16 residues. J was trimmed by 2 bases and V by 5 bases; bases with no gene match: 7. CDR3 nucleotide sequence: TGTGCCAGCAGTCCATGGGACAGGTCAAACACCGGGGAGCTGTTTTTT. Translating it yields CASSPWDRSNTGELFF.

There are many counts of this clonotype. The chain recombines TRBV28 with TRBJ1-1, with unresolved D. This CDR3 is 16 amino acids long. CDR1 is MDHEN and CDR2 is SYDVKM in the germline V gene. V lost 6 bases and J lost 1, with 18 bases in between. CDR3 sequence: CASRHVPQYQNTEAFF. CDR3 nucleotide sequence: TGTGCCAGCAGACACGTCCCACAGTACCAGAACACTGAAGCTTTCTTT. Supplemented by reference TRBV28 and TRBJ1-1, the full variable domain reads DVKVTQSSRYLVKRTGEKVFLECVQDMDHENMFWYRQDPGLGLRLIYFSYDVKMKEKGDIPEGYSVSREKKERFSLILESASTNQTSMYLCASRHVPQYQNTEAFFGQGTRLTVV.

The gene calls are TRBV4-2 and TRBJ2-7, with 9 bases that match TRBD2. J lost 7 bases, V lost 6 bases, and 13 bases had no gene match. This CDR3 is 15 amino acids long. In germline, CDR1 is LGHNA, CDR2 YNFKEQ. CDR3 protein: CASRSSGSGSNEQYF. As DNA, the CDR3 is TGTGCCAGCAGGTCCAGTGGTAGCGGGAGCAATGAGCAGTACTTC.

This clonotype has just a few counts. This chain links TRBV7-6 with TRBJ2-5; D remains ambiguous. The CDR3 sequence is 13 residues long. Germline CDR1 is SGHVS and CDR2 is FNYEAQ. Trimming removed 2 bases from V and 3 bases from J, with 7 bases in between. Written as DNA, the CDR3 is TGTGCCAGCAGCTTAAGTATCGAAGAGACCCAGTACTTC. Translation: CASSLSIEETQYF.

CDR3 protein: CASRQGRDTGELFF. The CDR3 DNA sequence: TGCGCCAGCAGACAAGGTCGTGACACCGGGGAGCTGTTTTTT. This chain joins TRBV5-1 and TRBJ2-2; D ambiguous. Germline V gives CDR1 SGHRS, CDR2 YFSETQ. V was trimmed by 5 bases and J by 3 bases, leaving 11 bases between them. The CDR3 has 14 residues.

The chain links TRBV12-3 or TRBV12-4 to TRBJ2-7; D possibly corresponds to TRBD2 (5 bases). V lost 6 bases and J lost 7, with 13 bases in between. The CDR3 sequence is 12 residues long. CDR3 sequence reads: CASRSDYPEQYF. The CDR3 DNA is TGTGCCAGCAGAAGTGACTATCCAGAGCAGTACTTC.

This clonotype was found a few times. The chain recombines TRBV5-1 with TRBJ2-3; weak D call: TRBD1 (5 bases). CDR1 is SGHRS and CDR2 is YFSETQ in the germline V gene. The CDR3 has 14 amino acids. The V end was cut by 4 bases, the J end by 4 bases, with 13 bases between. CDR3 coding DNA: TGCGCCAGCAGCCCTCAGGGTTCTGCAGATACGCAGTATTTT. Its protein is CASSPQGSADTQYF.

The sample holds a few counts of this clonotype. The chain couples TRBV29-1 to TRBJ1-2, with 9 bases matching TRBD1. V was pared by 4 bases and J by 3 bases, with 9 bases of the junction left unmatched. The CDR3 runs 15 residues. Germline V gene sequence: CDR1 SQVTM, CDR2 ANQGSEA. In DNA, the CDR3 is TGCAGCGTTGGCGGAAGGACAGGGGCCGACTATGGCTACACCTTC. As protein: CSVGGRTGADYGYTF.